This T cell receptor (beta chain) was profiled in a study of T cell responses to AZD1222 COVID-19 vaccine. The V end lost 3 bases, the J end lost 0 bases, and 8 bases lay between the germline ends. This CDR3 is built from 15 residues. Germline CDR1 is KGHSH and CDR2 is LQKENI. Method: immunoSEQ multiplex PCR; TCRdb's copy keeps in-frame clones and lacks some. In the table there are 89,000 or so clones, about 86% of which are singletons. This TCR came from an adult in good health. Sequenced here: peripheral blood, sampled on day 0 of AZD1222 vaccination. V is TRBV18 and J is TRBJ1-4; no clear D. CDR3 protein: CASSPPGATNEKLFF. Here the CDR3 DNA reads TGTGCCAGCTCACCCCCGGGAGCAACTAATGAAAAACTGTTTTTT.